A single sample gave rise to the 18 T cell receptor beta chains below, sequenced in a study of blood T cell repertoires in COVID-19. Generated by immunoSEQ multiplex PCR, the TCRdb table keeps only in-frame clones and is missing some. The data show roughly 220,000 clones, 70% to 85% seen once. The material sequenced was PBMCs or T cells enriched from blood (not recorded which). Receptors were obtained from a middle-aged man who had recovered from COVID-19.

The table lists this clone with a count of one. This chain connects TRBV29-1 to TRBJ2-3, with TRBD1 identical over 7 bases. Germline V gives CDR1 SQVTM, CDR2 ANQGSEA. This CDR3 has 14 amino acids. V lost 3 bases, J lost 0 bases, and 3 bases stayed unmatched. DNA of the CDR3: TGCAGCGTTGATGGGACAGCTAGCACAGATACGCAGTATTTT. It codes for CSVDGTASTDTQYF.

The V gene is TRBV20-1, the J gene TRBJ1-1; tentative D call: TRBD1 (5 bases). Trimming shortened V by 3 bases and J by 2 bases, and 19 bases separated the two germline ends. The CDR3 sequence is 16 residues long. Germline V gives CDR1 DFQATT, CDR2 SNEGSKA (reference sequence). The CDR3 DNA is TGCAGTGCTAGTCTCCACGGGGGGGTCGCAAACACTGAAGCTTTCTTT. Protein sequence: CSASLHGGVANTEAFF.

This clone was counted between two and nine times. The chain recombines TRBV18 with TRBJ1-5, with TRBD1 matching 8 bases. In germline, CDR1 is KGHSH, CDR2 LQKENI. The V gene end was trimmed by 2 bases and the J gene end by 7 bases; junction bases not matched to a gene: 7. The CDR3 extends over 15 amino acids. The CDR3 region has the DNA TGTGCCAGCTCACCATTAGTACAGGGGGGGCAGCCCCAGCATTTT. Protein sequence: CASSPLVQGGQPQHF.

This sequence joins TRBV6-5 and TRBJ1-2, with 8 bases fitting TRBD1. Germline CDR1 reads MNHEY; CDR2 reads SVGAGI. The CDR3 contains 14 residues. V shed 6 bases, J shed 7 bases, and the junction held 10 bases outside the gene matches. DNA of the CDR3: TGTGCCAGCAGCGGCAGACAGGGGACGGCTGGCTACACCTTC. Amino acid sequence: CASSGRQGTAGYTF.

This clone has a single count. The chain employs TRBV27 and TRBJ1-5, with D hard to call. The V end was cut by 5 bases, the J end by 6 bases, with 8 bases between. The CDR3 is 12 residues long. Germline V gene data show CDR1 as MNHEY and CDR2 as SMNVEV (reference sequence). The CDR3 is CASSREGQPQHF. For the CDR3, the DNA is TGTGCCAGCAGTCGGGAGGGTCAGCCCCAGCATTTT.

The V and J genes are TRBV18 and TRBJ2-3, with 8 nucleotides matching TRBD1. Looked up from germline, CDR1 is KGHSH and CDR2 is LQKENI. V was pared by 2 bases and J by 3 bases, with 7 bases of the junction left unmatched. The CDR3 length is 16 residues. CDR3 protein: CASSPYQGQVTDTQYF. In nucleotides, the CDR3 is TGTGCCAGCTCACCATATCAGGGACAGGTGACAGATACGCAGTATTTT.

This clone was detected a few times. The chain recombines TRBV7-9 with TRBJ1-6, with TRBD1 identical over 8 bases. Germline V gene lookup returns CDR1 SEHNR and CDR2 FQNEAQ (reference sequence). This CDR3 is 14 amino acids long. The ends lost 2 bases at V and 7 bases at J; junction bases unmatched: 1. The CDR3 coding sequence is TGTGCCAGCAGCTTACAGGGGGCGAATTCACCCCTCCACTTT. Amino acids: CASSLQGANSPLHF.

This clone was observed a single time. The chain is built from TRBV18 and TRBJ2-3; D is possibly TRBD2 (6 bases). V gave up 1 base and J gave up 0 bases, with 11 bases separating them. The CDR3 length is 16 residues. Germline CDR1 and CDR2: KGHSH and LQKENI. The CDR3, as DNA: TGTGCCAGCTCACCACGAGGGACTTTTAGCACAGATACGCAGTATTTT. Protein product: CASSPRGTFSTDTQYF.

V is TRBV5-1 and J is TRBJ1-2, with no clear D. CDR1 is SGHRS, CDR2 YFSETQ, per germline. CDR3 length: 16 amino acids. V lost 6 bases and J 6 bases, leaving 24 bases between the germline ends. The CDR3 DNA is TGCGCCAGCAATCCCACCCCATCGCCCGTTAGCCATGGCTACACCTTC. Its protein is CASNPTPSPVSHGYTF.

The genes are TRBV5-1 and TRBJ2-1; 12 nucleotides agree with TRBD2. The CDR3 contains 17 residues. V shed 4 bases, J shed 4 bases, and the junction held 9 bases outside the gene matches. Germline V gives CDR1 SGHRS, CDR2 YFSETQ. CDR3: CASSPSLAGGPYNEQFF. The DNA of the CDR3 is TGCGCCAGCAGCCCCTCACTAGCGGGGGGACCGTACAATGAGCAGTTCTTC.

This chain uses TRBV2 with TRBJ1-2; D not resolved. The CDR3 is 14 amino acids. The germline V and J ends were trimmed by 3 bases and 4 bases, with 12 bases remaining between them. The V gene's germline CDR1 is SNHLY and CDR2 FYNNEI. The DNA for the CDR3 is TGTGCCAGCAGTGACTCGGGGAGCAGCTATGGCTACACCTTC. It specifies CASSDSGSSYGYTF. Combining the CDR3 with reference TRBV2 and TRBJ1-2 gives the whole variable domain EPEVTQTPSHQVTQMGQEVILRCVPISNHLYFYWYRQILGQKVEFLVSFYNNEISEKSEIFDDQFSVERPDGSNFTLKIRSTKLEDSAMYFCASSDSGSSYGYTFGSGTRLTVV.

CDR3 DNA: TGCGCCAGCAGTCAATCGTATTATGGCCCCAACTATGGCTACACCTTC. Encoded protein: CASSQSYYGPNYGYTF. The chain is built from TRBV23-1 and TRBJ1-2; no reliable D call. TRBV23-1 counts as an open reading frame of uncertain function. Trimming removed 0 bases at V and 2 bases at J, with 13 bases between. The CDR3 runs 16 residues.

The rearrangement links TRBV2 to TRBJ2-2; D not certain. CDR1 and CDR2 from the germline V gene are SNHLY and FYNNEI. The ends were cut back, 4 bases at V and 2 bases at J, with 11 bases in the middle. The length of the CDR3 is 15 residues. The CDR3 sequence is CASSGTGFNTGELFF. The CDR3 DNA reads TGTGCCAGCAGTGGCACCGGGTTCAACACCGGGGAGCTGTTTTTT.

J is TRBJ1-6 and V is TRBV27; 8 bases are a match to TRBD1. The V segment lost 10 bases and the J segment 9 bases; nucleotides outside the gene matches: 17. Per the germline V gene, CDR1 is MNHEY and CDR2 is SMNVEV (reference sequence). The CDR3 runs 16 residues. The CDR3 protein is CATLGEDRVGCSPLHF. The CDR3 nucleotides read TGTGCCACCCTTGGGGAGGACAGGGTTGGGTGTTCACCCCTCCACTTT.

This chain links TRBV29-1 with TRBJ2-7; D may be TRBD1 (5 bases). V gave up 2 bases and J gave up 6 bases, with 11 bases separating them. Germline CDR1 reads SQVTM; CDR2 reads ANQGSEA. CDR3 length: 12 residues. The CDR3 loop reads CSVEQGKGEQYF. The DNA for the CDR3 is TGCAGCGTTGAACAGGGAAAGGGCGAGCAGTACTTC.

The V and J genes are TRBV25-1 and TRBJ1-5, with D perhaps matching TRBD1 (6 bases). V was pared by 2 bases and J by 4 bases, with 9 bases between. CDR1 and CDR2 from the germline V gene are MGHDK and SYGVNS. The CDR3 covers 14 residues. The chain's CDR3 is CASSEAGANQPQHF. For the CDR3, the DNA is TGTGCCAGCAGTGAAGCAGGGGCGAATCAGCCCCAGCATTTT.

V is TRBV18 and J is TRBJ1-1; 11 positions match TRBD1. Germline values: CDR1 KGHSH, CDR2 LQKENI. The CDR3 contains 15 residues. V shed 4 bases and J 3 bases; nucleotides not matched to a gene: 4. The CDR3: CASSLGQGAYTEAFF. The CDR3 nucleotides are TGTGCCAGCTCACTAGGACAGGGGGCGTACACTGAAGCTTTCTTT.

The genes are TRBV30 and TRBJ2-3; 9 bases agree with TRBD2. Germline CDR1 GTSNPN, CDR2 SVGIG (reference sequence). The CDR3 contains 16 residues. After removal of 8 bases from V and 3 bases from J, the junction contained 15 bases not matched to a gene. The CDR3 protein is CARGALAGVGTDTQYF. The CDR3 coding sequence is TGTGCCCGGGGGGCCTTAGCGGGAGTAGGAACAGATACGCAGTATTTT.